This is a list of T cell receptor beta chains from one sample in a study of memory CD4+ T cells and cytomegalovirus serostatus. Some clones are missing from TCRdb's copy, which holds only in-frame ones; the method was immunoSEQ multiplex PCR. The sample has 40,000 to 55,000 clones; 82% are singletons. Material: memory CD4+ T cells from blood. The source is an adult in good health and CMV-seronegative. Both conserved end residues are part of each CDR3. The order of the fields is CDR3 DNA, CDR3 protein, D gene, clone size, V gene, J gene. D genes are given only for firm matches. Clone size, where shown, is once, few, many, or a class for clones that have expanded.

TGTGCCTGGAGCATTAAGCCGGGACTAGCGGTCTACGAGCAGTACTTC	CAWSIKPGLAVYEQYF	TRBD2	NA	TRBV30	TRBJ2-7
TGTGCCAGCAGCGCTTCCCACGGGGGAGGGAACGAGCAGTACTTC	CASSASHGGGNEQYF	TRBD2	NA	TRBV9	TRBJ2-7
TGTGCCAGCAGCGCCACCTCCCGGACAGGGGGCATTGAGCAGTTCTTC	CASSATSRTGGIEQFF	TRBD1	NA	TRBV9	TRBJ2-1
TGTGCCATCAGTGGACAGGGGGGGTCCTACGAGCAGTACTTC	CAISGQGGSYEQYF	TRBD1	NA	TRBV10-3	TRBJ2-7
TGTGCCAGCAGTGGAAAGTTACTCGCAACTAATGAAAAACTGTTTTTT	CASSGKLLATNEKLFF	NA	NA	TRBV2	TRBJ1-4
TGTGCCAGCAGCTTGAGTATGTTAACTAATTCACCCCTCCACTTT	CASSLSMLTNSPLHF	NA	few	TRBV5-8	TRBJ1-6
TGCGCCAGCAGCCGTGGTGTAGCGGGGAGACCTGGAGATACGCAGTATTTT	CASSRGVAGRPGDTQYF	TRBD2	once	TRBV5-1	TRBJ2-3
TGTGCCAGCAGTTTTGAGGGCCAGGGCGGTAGCTACACCTTC	CASSFEGQGGSYTF	NA	NA	TRBV28	TRBJ1-2
TGTGCCAGCAGTTTACCTCAAGGGGAGCAGTTCTTC	CASSLPQGEQFF	NA	NA	TRBV27	TRBJ2-1
TGCGCCAGCAGCCAGTCGGGACAGCGAGTGAATGAAAAACTGTTTTTT	CASSQSGQRVNEKLFF	TRBD1	NA	TRBV4-1	TRBJ1-4
TGCGCCAGCACTCTACAGGGAGGACTGAACACTGAAGCTTTCTTT	CASTLQGGLNTEAFF	NA	NA	TRBV10-2	TRBJ1-1
TGTGCCAGTGGACCTCAGGACAGCGACAAAAACATTCAGTACTTC	CASGPQDSDKNIQYF	NA	NA	TRBV19	TRBJ2-4
TGTGCCAGCAGCTCCCGGGCAGGGTTAGAGACCCAGTACTTC	CASSSRAGLETQYF	NA	few	TRBV7-9	TRBJ2-5
TGTGCCAGCAGCCCCGGCCGGGGTGAGCAGTTCTTC	CASSPGRGEQFF	NA	NA	TRBV11-3	TRBJ2-1
TGCGCCAGCAGTTGGGACCCCACCACCGGGGAGCTGTTTTTT	CASSWDPTTGELFF	NA	NA	TRBV5-1	TRBJ2-2
TGTGCCAGCAGCTTACAGGAAAACACTGAAGCTTTCTTT	CASSLQENTEAFF	NA	NA	TRBV7-9	TRBJ1-1
TGTGCCAGCAGCTCCGGACAGGGTCGTGGCTACACCTTC	CASSSGQGRGYTF	TRBD1	once	TRBV28	TRBJ1-2
TGTGCCAGCAGCTTAGGGCTAGCGGGGGGGCCATTCTTCGATGAGCAGTTCTTC	CASSLGLAGGPFFDEQFF	TRBD2	NA	TRBV7-9	TRBJ2-1
TGTGCCAGCTCACCGACCCACAATGAGCAGTTCTTC	CASSPTHNEQFF	NA	NA	TRBV18	TRBJ2-1
TGTGCCAGCAGCTTGTGGGCGGAGGGCACTGAAGCTTTCTTT	CASSLWAEGTEAFF	NA	NA	TRBV5-5	TRBJ1-1
TGTGCCACCAGCAGAGATAAAAGTTTTAATTCACCCCTCCACTTT	CATSRDKSFNSPLHF	NA	NA	TRBV15	TRBJ1-6
TGTGCCAGCAGTGACCCCACAGGGGGTCCCGGGGAGCTGTTTTTT	CASSDPTGGPGELFF	TRBD1	NA	TRBV6-1	TRBJ2-2
TGTGCCAGCTCGCCACCATCGGGACCGATCTTGAATGAGCAGTTCTTC	CASSPPSGPILNEQFF	NA	NA	TRBV18	TRBJ2-1
TGTGCCAGCACTACTGACGGTAGCTATGGCTACACCTTC	CASTTDGSYGYTF	NA	NA	TRBV28	TRBJ1-2
TGTGCTAGTGGTCCGGGGACCCCTCGTGAAGCTTTCTTT	CASGPGTPREAFF	NA	NA	TRBV12-5	TRBJ1-1
TGCGCCAGCAGCTTAAACAGGGGTCTCAACGAAAAACTGTTTTTT	CASSLNRGLNEKLFF	TRBD1	once	TRBV5-1	TRBJ1-4
TGCGCCAGCAGCCAACCCGGGACCCTCTACGAGCAGTACTTC	CASSQPGTLYEQYF	NA	NA	TRBV4-1	TRBJ2-7
TGCGCCAGCAGCCAAGACTTAGACAGGTTTAATGAAAAACTGTTTTTT	CASSQDLDRFNEKLFF	NA	NA	TRBV4-1	TRBJ1-4
TGTGCCAGCAGTTTGCACCCGACCTACGAGCAGTACTTC	CASSLHPTYEQYF	NA	NA	TRBV28	TRBJ2-7
TGTGCCAGTAGTACCCGGAACGATGACACAGATACGCAGTATTTT	CASSTRNDDTDTQYF	NA	NA	TRBV19	TRBJ2-3
TGTGCTAGCAGCCCACGACAGGGGAACAATGAGCAGTTCTTC	CASSPRQGNNEQFF	TRBD1	NA	TRBV7-7	TRBJ2-1
TGTGCCAGCAGCTTATTGGGGGGCACGGTGAACACTGAAGCTTTCTTT	CASSLLGGTVNTEAFF	NA	NA	TRBV7-2	TRBJ1-1
TGCGCCAGCAGCTTGGGGAGGGTTGAACAAGAGACCCAGTACTTC	CASSLGRVEQETQYF	NA	NA	TRBV5-1	TRBJ2-5
TGTGCCAGCAGCTCGACGGACAGGGGAAGAGGCTACACCTTC	CASSSTDRGRGYTF	TRBD1	once	TRBV7-9	TRBJ1-2
TGTGCCAGCAGTGGTCTAGCGGGGAACTCCTACGAGCAGTACTTC	CASSGLAGNSYEQYF	TRBD2	NA	TRBV2	TRBJ2-7
TGTGCCTGGTTAGGGACTAATGGCTACACCTTC	CAWLGTNGYTF	NA	NA	TRBV30	TRBJ1-2
TGTGCCAGCAGCTTTTCTGGGGGTCGGGGAGGAGGTCACTATGGCTACACCTTC	CASSFSGGRGGGHYGYTF	NA	few	TRBV7-9	TRBJ1-2
TGTGCCAGTAGTAGGGCAGCAACCGGGGAGCTGTTTTTT	CASSRAATGELFF	NA	NA	TRBV19	TRBJ2-2
TGTGCCATCAGTGATCCGAACGGGGATTTAGAGCCCCAGCATTTT	CAISDPNGDLEPQHF	NA	NA	TRBV10-3	TRBJ1-5
TGTGCCAGCAGCTTAACGACTACCAACAATGAGCAGTTCTTC	CASSLTTTNNEQFF	NA	NA	TRBV7-9	TRBJ2-1
TGTGCCAGCAGCGCCCTCCCCCGGGAGAAACTGTTTTTT	CASSALPREKLFF	NA	NA	TRBV9	TRBJ1-4
TGTGCCAGCAGGTCCCTAGCATCGTCTTCACCCCTCCACTTT	CASRSLASSSPLHF	NA	once	TRBV7-6	TRBJ1-6
TGTGCCAGCAGCTTAGAGGCAGCTAGGAGCGCCGGAAACACCATATATTTT	CASSLEAARSAGNTIYF	NA	once	TRBV7-2	TRBJ1-3
TGTGCCAGCAGCTTAGGACTAGCGGGGACCTACGAGCAGTACTTC	CASSLGLAGTYEQYF	TRBD2	NA	TRBV7-9	TRBJ2-7
TGTGCCAGCAGTAATCGCGCTTCGAACTCTGAAGCTTTCTTT	CASSNRASNSEAFF	NA	NA	TRBV25-1	TRBJ1-1
TGTGCCAGCCAAGACAGGGTTAGCACAGATACGCAGTATTTT	CASQDRVSTDTQYF	TRBD1	NA	TRBV2	TRBJ2-3
TGCGCCAGCAGCCAGGGGACGAACTCTGGAAACACCATATATTTT	CASSQGTNSGNTIYF	NA	NA	TRBV5-1	TRBJ1-3
TGTGCCAGCAGTTTATCTACAGGGAGCTCCTACAATGAGCAGTTCTTC	CASSLSTGSSYNEQFF	NA	few	TRBV28	TRBJ2-1
TGCGCCAGCAGCCAAGGACAGGGTCCTACCTCCTACGAGCAGTACTTC	CASSQGQGPTSYEQYF	TRBD1	NA	TRBV4-1	TRBJ2-7
TGTGCCAGCAGCTATGGGACAGGGGGCACAGATACGCAGTATTTT	CASSYGTGGTDTQYF	TRBD1	NA	TRBV5-4	TRBJ2-3
TGTGCCAGCAGGAATTCAATTGATCAGCCCCAGCATTTT	CASRNSIDQPQHF	NA	NA	TRBV6-5	TRBJ1-5
TGTGCCAGCAGCCAACAGGGAGGAGAGACCCAGTACTTC	CASSQQGGETQYF	NA	once	TRBV7-2	TRBJ2-5